This TCR beta chain was retrieved from a study of blood T cells in healthy people across ages. Findings of the study overall: Researchers judged that diversity estimates from one million T cells fell short of true values.

Donors gave roughly 10 milliliters of peripheral blood apiece. PCR was performed a second time for about 7 to 12 cycles using a sample-barcoded 5' primer and a J-beta primer mix. Carrying 12 random nucleotides, a template-switch adaptor labeled each individual cDNA molecule. TCRdb reanalysed the 5' RACE reads using MiXCR and keeps one entry per CDR3 protein. Among around 1,800,000 distinct CDR3 sequences listed, 35% to 50% were seen once. A note on this clonotype: Its antigen remains unidentified.

V lost 3 bases and J 5 bases, leaving 11 bases between the germline ends. CDR3 size: 14 residues. The V gene's germline CDR1 is LGHDT and CDR2 YNNKEL (reference sequence). The rearrangement uses TRBV3-1 and TRBJ1-5; D not certain. The receptor comes from a human donor in good health. Sequencing was performed on blood. This CDR3 reads CASSQGGQYQPQHF. The CDR3 DNA sequence: TGTGCCAGCAGCCAGGGAGGGCAGTATCAGCCCCAGCATTTT.